Below, one T cell receptor beta chain is given with its context. Its antigen remains unidentified. The data were taken from a study of post-analysis software for immune sequencing data. Built from TCR beta cDNA, the libraries had unique molecular identifiers in them. TCRdb processed the PCR reads anew with MiXCR; each CDR3 protein has one entry. The sample holds about 820,000 distinct CDR3 sequences, 53% seen once. General study results and limits: When patients were compared with controls, about 5 TRBV segments were more frequent, TRBV5-6, TRBV5-1 and TRBV20-1 among them. Significantly lower normalized Chao1 diversity was seen in multiple sclerosis patients than in controls.

V shed 6 bases and J 5 bases; nucleotides not matched to a gene: 15. This CDR3 region has 15 residues. CDR1 and CDR2 (germline): DFQATT, SNEGSKA (reference sequence). The rearrangement links TRBV20-1 to TRBJ2-7, with 8 bases lining up with TRBD1. The sample comprised blood. The receptor was derived from a girl aged 10 to 17 with multiple sclerosis. The DNA for the CDR3 is TGCAGTGCCCATGCCGGAGGACAGGGTACCCACGAGCAGTACTTC. Translation gives CSAHAGGQGTHEQYF.